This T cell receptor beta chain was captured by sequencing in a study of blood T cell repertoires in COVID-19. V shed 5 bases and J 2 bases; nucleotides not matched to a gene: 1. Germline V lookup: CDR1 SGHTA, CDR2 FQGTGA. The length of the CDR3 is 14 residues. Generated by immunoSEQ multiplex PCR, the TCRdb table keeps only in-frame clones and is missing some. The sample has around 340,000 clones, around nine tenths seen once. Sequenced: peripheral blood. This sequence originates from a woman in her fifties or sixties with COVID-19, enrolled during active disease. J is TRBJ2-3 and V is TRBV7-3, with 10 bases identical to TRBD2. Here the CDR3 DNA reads TGTGCCAGCAGCAGCGGGGGGGCCACAGATACGCAGTATTTT. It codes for CASSSGGATDTQYF.